Sequencing of this T cell receptor beta chain was carried out in a study of a mutant IDH1 vaccine in newly diagnosed glioma. The method was immunoSEQ multiplex PCR; TCRdb's version includes in-frame clones alone and lacks a portion of them. The data contain 35,000 to 40,000 clones, roughly four fifths of them singletons. Stated time point: week 23, last vaccination. Vaccination used 300 ug of mutant IDH1 20-mer peptide per dose, with topical imiquimod. The CDR3 contains 17 residues. Trimming took off 1 base at V and 4 bases at J, with 19 bases between the two ends. CDR1 is LGHNA, CDR2 YNFKEQ, per germline. A note on this clone: The target antigen is unknown.

The rearrangement uses TRBV4-2 and TRBJ1-2, with a possible D match to TRBD1 (6 bases). This sequence originates from a man aged 35 to 55 with glioma. The sample here was PBMCs, taken from a glioma patient whose treatment included an IDH1 peptide vaccine. In nucleotides, the CDR3 is TGTGCCAGCAGCCAAGGCCTCTCGATACAGGGTGGCTATGGCTACACCTTC. Amino acid sequence: CASSQGLSIQGGYGYTF.